A single sample gave rise to the 14 T cell receptor beta chains below, sequenced in a study of tissue T cells after allogeneic stem cell transplantation. This table comes from immunoSEQ multiplex PCR, and its TCRdb copy is limited to in-frame clones, with some not included. The table shows about 9,400 clones, with approximately 70% occurring only once. The sequences come from tissue from the stomach, collected at autopsy. These TCRs come from a male donor at least 60 years old with lung cancer.

The rearrangement uses TRBV2 and TRBJ1-1; a weak D match, TRBD1 (5 bases). The CDR3 length is 14 residues. Trimming left V 4 bases short and J 1 base short, with 10 bases between. Germline-derived CDR1 and CDR2 are SNHLY and FYNNEI. The CDR3 here is CASSVLTANTEAFF. CDR3 nucleotides: TGTGCCAGCAGTGTTTTGACAGCGAACACTGAAGCTTTCTTT.

This chain connects TRBV5-1 to TRBJ2-2; TRBD1 matches 8 bases. Germline V gene lookup returns CDR1 SGHRS and CDR2 YFSETQ. V dropped 4 bases and J dropped 5; count of bases not matched to a gene: 10. CDR3 size: 16 residues. The CDR3 nucleotides are TGCGCCAGCAGCGGTGGTACCAGGGGGCTGACCGGGGAGCTGTTTTTT. It is translated as CASSGGTRGLTGELFF.

The chain uses TRBV19 and TRBJ1-2; D gene unclear. Trimming took 5 bases from V and 5 from J, leaving 15 bases between them. The CDR3 contains 14 residues. Germline CDR1 reads LNHDA; CDR2 reads SQIVND (reference sequence). CDR3 bases: TGTGCCAGTAGTCCGGGTCTCCGGGAATATGGCTACACCTTC. This sequence encodes CASSPGLREYGYTF.

This chain joins TRBV6-2 or TRBV6-3 and TRBJ1-4; 7 bases are shared with TRBD1. Germline values: CDR1 MNHEY, CDR2 SVGEGT. J was trimmed by 5 bases and V by 6 bases; bases with no gene match: 9. This CDR3 contains 15 residues. The CDR3 coding sequence is TGTGCCAGCAGCCACATACGGGACAGAAATGAAAAACTGTTTTTT. It yields the protein CASSHIRDRNEKLFF.

The chain carries TRBV9 and TRBJ2-2, with 8 nucleotides matching TRBD1. Losses at the gene ends were 0 bases for V and 5 bases for J; bases not matched to a gene: 6. Germline V gene data show CDR1 as SGDLS and CDR2 as YYNGEE. This CDR3 contains 16 residues. The CDR3 sequence: CASSVEGQVATGELFF. CDR3 sequence (DNA): TGTGCCAGCAGCGTAGAGGGACAGGTGGCAACCGGGGAGCTGTTTTTT.

The genes are TRBV6-5 and TRBJ1-1; D is undetermined. CDR1 MNHEY and CDR2 SVGAGI come from the germline V gene. The length of the CDR3 is 15 residues. V was trimmed by 0 bases and J by 6 bases, leaving 14 bases between them. This CDR3 reads CASSYSKRGMAEAFF. CDR3 DNA: TGTGCCAGCAGTTACTCGAAACGGGGTATGGCTGAAGCTTTCTTT.

This sequence joins TRBV9 and TRBJ2-3, with D possibly matching TRBD2 (6 bases). V shed 4 bases and J shed 6 bases, with 21 bases lying between them. The CDR3 has 16 amino acids. Germline CDR1 SGDLS, CDR2 YYNGEE. The CDR3 DNA follows: TGTGCCAGCAGCCCGAGGAGGGGAGCAGGTCCCGATACGCAGTATTTT. Translated: CASSPRRGAGPDTQYF.

The chain has TRBV27 and TRBJ2-1; 7 bases align to TRBD2. CDR3 length equals 15 residues. Germline loops: CDR1 MNHEY, CDR2 SMNVEV (reference sequence). The junction had 6 bases not matched to a gene; V was cut back by 5 bases and J by 2 bases. The CDR3 sequence is CASSARAGAYNEQFF. The CDR3 DNA reads as TGTGCCAGCAGTGCCAGGGCGGGAGCCTACAATGAGCAGTTCTTC.

The chain carries TRBV30 and TRBJ2-7; D is perhaps TRBD2 (6 bases). Germline-derived CDR1 and CDR2 are GTSNPN and SVGIG (reference sequence). Trimming cost V 4 bases and J 5 bases, with 12 bases left between them. The CDR3 extends over 12 amino acids. The DNA of the CDR3 is TGTGCCTGGACCTGGGGGGTTGACGAGCAGTACTTC. It codes for CAWTWGVDEQYF.

The chain combines TRBV5-5 with TRBJ2-5, with no clear D. Germline V gives CDR1 SGHKS, CDR2 YYEKEE (reference sequence). The CDR3 runs 10 residues. Trimming shortened V by 7 bases and J by 4 bases, and 5 bases separated the two germline ends. CDR3 loop: CASGRETQYF. For the CDR3, the DNA is TGTGCCAGCGGACGAGAGACCCAGTACTTC.

The rearrangement links TRBV19 to TRBJ1-4, with D possibly matching TRBD1 (5 bases). CDR3 length: 16 residues. Trimming cost V 0 bases and J 5 bases, with 13 bases left between them. The germline V gene encodes CDR1 LNHDA and CDR2 SQIVND (reference sequence). The CDR3 nucleotides read TGTGCCAGTAGTATAGACTCGACAGCTTTAAATGAAAAACTGTTTTTT. It codes for CASSIDSTALNEKLFF.

This rearrangement joins TRBV13 to TRBJ2-2; D call uncertain. The CDR3 contains 13 residues. Germline V gene data show CDR1 as PRHDT and CDR2 as FYEKMQ (reference sequence). Deletions cut 5 bases from V and 0 bases from J, with 4 bases between. The DNA of the CDR3 is TGTGCCAGCAGCCCCACGAACACCGGGGAGCTGTTTTTT. This gives the protein CASSPTNTGELFF.

The chain joins TRBV10-3 to TRBJ1-2; possibly TRBD1 for D (5 bases). The CDR3 totals 12 residues. Germline lookup yields CDR1 ENHRY and CDR2 SYGVKD. V was trimmed by 7 bases and J by 8 bases, leaving 14 bases between them. CDR3 loop: CAITSQGGGYTF. In DNA form, the CDR3 reads TGTGCCATCACCAGCCAGGGCGGAGGCTACACCTTC.

This clone is medium-sized within its sample. The chain carries TRBV9 and TRBJ1-5, with D perhaps matching TRBD1 (6 bases). V lost 5 bases, J lost 4 bases, and 16 bases lay in between. This CDR3 has 15 amino acids. Germline CDR1 reads SGDLS; CDR2 reads YYNGEE. Here the CDR3 DNA reads TGTGCCAGCAGTCTTAACCCCGGGACAAATCAGCCCCAGCATTTT. Protein: CASSLNPGTNQPQHF.